One T cell receptor beta chain is described in this entry. This entry comes from a study of blood T cell repertoires in COVID-19. Overall study context: Material from acute and convalescent COVID-19 was sourced from the United States, Italy and Spain. PBMCs, B-cell-depleted T cells, or T cells were the source of the cDNA or gDNA that made up the material.

V gave up 3 bases and J gave up 4 bases, with 7 bases separating them. This CDR3 is built from 13 residues. CDR1 and CDR2 (germline): SEHNR, FQNEAQ (reference sequence). Original handling: Amplification of reference gene primers provided the estimated nucleated cell counts. The repertoire was sequenced with immunoSEQ multiplex PCR; TCRdb's copy has only in-frame clones and lacks some. From that table come the V and J calls and clone size; the DNA was used to work out D and trimming. The sample records hundreds of thousands of clones, around 87% being singletons. This sequence originates from a woman in her 50s who had recovered from COVID-19. This sequence joins TRBV7-9 and TRBJ2-4; D uncertain. The material sequenced was peripheral blood. The CDR3 nucleotides are TGTGCCAGCAGCTTGGGCAGAAAAAACATTCAGTACTTC. Encoded protein: CASSLGRKNIQYF. Together with reference TRBV7-9 and TRBJ2-4, the CDR3 gives the full variable domain: DTGVSQNPRHKITKRGQNVTFRCDPISEHNRLYWYRQTLGQGPEFLTYFQNEAQLEKSRLLSDRFSAERPKGSFSTLEIQRTEQGDSAMYLCASSLGRKNIQYFGAGTRLSVL.